This TCR beta chain appears in the sequencing data of a study of blood T cell repertoires in COVID-19 (dated by TCRdb to 2020 to 2021). Turning to the overall study: Samples from collaborators originated in the United States, Italy and Spain and spanned both the acute and convalescent phases of COVID-19. The material from the prospective study consisted of cDNA or gDNA derived from T cells, B-cell-depleted T cells, or PBMCs. The dataset comprised deeply sampled blood TCRbeta repertoires from subjects exposed to, actively infected with, or recovered from COVID-19. The repertoires were made available in a free public database intended to serve as a resource for research on the immune response to SARS-CoV-2. The samples were drawn from two sources: the first 160 participants of the ongoing ImmuneRACE study, and fewer than 1,500 subjects contributed by 6 global collaborators. The sample metadata nearly always contained a de-identified subject ID, COVID-19 status, age in years and sex. HLA class I and class II types, where available, came from metadata supplied by the sample provider rather than from assay-based typing.

From a lookup of the germline V gene (reference sequence), CDR1 and CDR2 are LGHDT and YNNKEL. The CDR3 numbers 14 residues from cysteine through phenylalanine. The entry retains the CDR3 DNA only, 42 bases that are in frame from base 1. At the junction V is shortened by 4 bases and J by 0 bases, with 8 bases in between. The collaborating institutions used their own protocols to collect whole blood in K2EDTA tubes. For TCRbeta analysis, collaborator samples were shipped as frozen whole blood, as isolated PBMCs, or as DNA extracted from either sample type. Remarks on this clone: What antigen it recognizes has not been identified. Base quality data are lacking; no much larger clone is found one base away.

The immunoSEQ Assay, a bias-controlled multiplex PCR, was used to amplify TCRbeta CDR3 regions from genomic DNA. The study's own analysis went as follows. The number of nucleated cells in each sample was estimated by amplification of reference gene primers within the assay. To quantify the absolute abundance of each unique TCRbeta CDR3 rearrangement, sequence reads were collapsed and filtered. Productive Simpson clonality was computed per sample as the square root of Simpson's diversity index over productive rearrangements. Held by TCRdb, this immuneACCESS table contains in-frame sequences only and omits some clones. Under half of the omission traces to an unresolved V gene where checked; the cause of the rest is unknown. V and J calls and clone size follow that table, whereas D and trimming were derived from the DNA. A total of approximately 150,000 clones appear in this sample, over 70% of them only once. 8.6% of the sample rests with the top ten.

General conclusions and limits of the study: The amount of clinical and demographic metadata varied by source and participant and was provided uncurated.

The receptor chain draws on TRBV3-1 (or the pseudogene TRBV3-2) and TRBJ2-3; confidence is insufficient to name the D gene. The receptor comes from a man in his fifties with active or convalescent COVID-19. Sequenced material: peripheral blood. The DNA reads as follows: TGTGCCAGCAGCCCCCTTTCTAGCACAGATACGCAGTATTTT. Its translation is CASSPLSSTDTQYF.